Following are 4 T cell receptor beta chains from one sample sequenced in a study of regulatory T cells in long-lasting Graves disease (TCRdb year 2021). The library was prepared using multiplex PCR. The run used an Illumina HiSeq 4000. CDR3 regions were amplified by Arm-PCR with iRepertoire HTBI primers to construct TCR beta libraries. TCRdb's own reprocessing of the public reads used fastp at Q25 and MiXCR and kept productive beta chains. A single entry per CDR3 protein holds the most common genes and DNA from its merged rows. The sample table shows under 300,000 distinct CDR3 sequences, and 20% are seen once. Jointly, the top ten make up 14% of the sample. The intended sense of this specimen's time point label: newly diagnosed GD, antithyroid drugs for less than 3 months. For both TCR sequencing and RNA sequencing, RNA was extracted from PBMCs using TRIzol. The starting material was peripheral blood mononuclear cells (PBMCs), obtained at new diagnosis, from a patient treated with antithyroid drugs. These receptors came from a female donor with Graves disease.

J is TRBJ1-2 and V is TRBV7-2; TRBD1 agrees at 8 bases. The germline V gene encodes CDR1 SGHTA and CDR2 FQGNSA. The CDR3 loop spans 17 amino acids. V dropped 7 bases and J dropped 4; count of bases not matched to a gene: 17. CDR3: CASTPGGLNNWGYGYTF. Here the CDR3 DNA reads TGTGCCAGCACCCCAGGGGGCCTCAACAATTGGGGCTATGGCTACACCTTC.

Turning to this clonotype: Given a far larger clone just one base away, this is likely a sequencing read error. This sequence joins TRBV7-9 and TRBJ2-1; D may be TRBD1 (5 bases). This CDR3 is 13 amino acids long. Germline V gives CDR1 SEHNR, CDR2 FQNEAQ (reference sequence). The CDR3 reads CASSTDSYNEQSF. The CDR3 coding sequence is TGTGCCAGCAGCACCGACAGCTACAATGAGCAGTCCTTC.

As regards this clonotype: This may be a read error, as it is one base from a much larger clone. The J gene is TRBJ2-5, the V gene TRBV7-3; perhaps D is TRBD1 or TRBD2 (5 bases each). The germline gives CDR1 SGHTA, CDR2 FQGTGA. The length of the CDR3 is 11 residues. The CDR3 reads CASSQGETQCF. Written as DNA, the CDR3 is TGTGCCAGCAGTCAAGGGGAGACCCAGTGCTTC.

This clonotype was recorded at least ten times. The chain carries TRBV12-3 or TRBV12-4 and TRBJ1-1, with a tentative D call TRBD1 (5 bases). The CDR3 contains 11 residues. The V end lost 5 bases, the J end lost 7 bases, and 8 bases lay between the germline ends. Written as DNA, the CDR3 is TGTGCCAGCAGTCGGGACGGTGAAGCTTTCTTT. As protein: CASSRDGEAFF.